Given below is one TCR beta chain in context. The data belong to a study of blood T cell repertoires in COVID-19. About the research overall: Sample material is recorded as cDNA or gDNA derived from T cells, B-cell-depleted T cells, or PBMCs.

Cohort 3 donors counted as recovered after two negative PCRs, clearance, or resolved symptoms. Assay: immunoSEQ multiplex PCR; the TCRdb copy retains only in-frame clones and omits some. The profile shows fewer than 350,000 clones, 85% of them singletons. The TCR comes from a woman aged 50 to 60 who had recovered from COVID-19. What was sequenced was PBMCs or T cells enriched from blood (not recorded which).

CDR3 residues: CASSENRYGYTF. CDR3 DNA sequence: TGTGCCAGCAGTGAAAATCGCTATGGCTACACCTTC. This rearrangement joins TRBV2 to TRBJ1-2; D call uncertain. From germline, CDR1 is SNHLY and CDR2 FYNNEI. This CDR3 contains 12 residues. V shed 2 bases and J shed 4 bases, with 5 bases lying between them.